The 23 T cell receptor beta chains in this list originate from one sample, sequenced in a study of PD-L1 blockade in urothelial cancer. Documented time point: peripheral blood 6 weeks after treatment start. Sequenced by immunoSEQ multiplex PCR; TCRdb stores in-frame clones only, minus some. The sample yields just under 45,000 clones, roughly four fifths seen once. The source was PBMCs, collected around atezolizumab (anti-PD-L1) treatment. The origin of the receptors is a man between 60 and 75 years old with urothelial cancer.

The rearrangement joins TRBV14 to TRBJ2-7, with D possibly being TRBD1 (5 bases). Trimming cost V 1 base and J 4 bases, with 11 bases left between them. Germline lookup yields CDR1 SGHDN and CDR2 FVKESK. This CDR3 spans 14 amino acids. This CDR3 is CASSQGRAGYEQYF. The CDR3 DNA reads TGTGCCAGCAGCCAAGGCAGGGCCGGTTACGAGCAGTACTTC.

The chain joins TRBV23-1 to TRBJ1-2; 11 nucleotides line up with TRBD1. TRBV23-1 qualifies as an ORF whose function is uncertain. Trimming removed 5 bases from V and 4 bases from J; junction bases left unmatched: 12. The CDR3 extends over 17 amino acids. CDR3 coding DNA: TGCGCCAGCAGTACGCCTCCTACCGGGACAGGGGGCTATGGCTACACCTTC. This codes for CASSTPPTGTGGYGYTF.

This chain joins TRBV5-1 and TRBJ2-3; weak D call: TRBD2 (7 bases). From germline, CDR1 is SGHRS and CDR2 YFSETQ. This CDR3 is 14 amino acids long. V was clipped by 5 bases and J by 5 bases, with 15 bases between them. CDR3: CASREGGLGDTQYF. The CDR3 DNA follows: TGCGCCAGCAGGGAGGGGGGGCTTGGAGATACGCAGTATTTT.

This rearrangement joins TRBV7-6 to TRBJ2-7; D is possibly TRBD1 (6 bases). The CDR3 sequence is 15 residues long. V was clipped by 4 bases and J by 7 bases, with 20 bases between them. Germline V gene sequence: CDR1 SGHVS, CDR2 FNYEAQ. This CDR3 is CASSSSLTGIREQYF. The DNA for the CDR3 is TGTGCCAGCAGCTCCTCCCTTACAGGGATAAGAGAGCAGTACTTC.

V usage is TRBV5-5 and J usage is TRBJ2-2; 11 positions match TRBD2. Germline V CDR1 and CDR2: SGHKS, YYEKEE (reference sequence). The CDR3 runs 17 residues. V gave up 4 bases and J gave up 7 bases; unmatched junction bases: 12. The CDR3 loop reads CASSSAGTSGPVGELFF. The CDR3, as DNA: TGTGCCAGCAGCAGCGCCGGGACTAGCGGCCCCGTCGGGGAGCTGTTTTTT.

The rearrangement joins TRBV14 to TRBJ2-3; D remains unclear. The CDR3 is 14 residues long. V was shortened by 4 bases and J by 2 bases, with 10 bases between the two germline ends. Germline assignment: CDR1 SGHDN and CDR2 FVKESK. CDR3 in amino acids: CASSLRQATDTQYF. The DNA of the CDR3 is TGTGCCAGCAGCCTAAGGCAGGCCACAGATACGCAGTATTTT.

V gene TRBV30 combines with J gene TRBJ1-3, with D possibly TRBD1 on 5 matching bases. This CDR3 comprises 15 residues. Germline V CDR1 and CDR2: GTSNPN, SVGIG (reference sequence). Trimming stripped 0 bases from V and 0 bases from J, with 9 bases between. The CDR3 bases are TGTGCCTGGAGTGTCGACAGACTCTCTGGAAACACCATATATTTT. It translates to CAWSVDRLSGNTIYF.

CDR3 protein: CASSLGLAGGPIHPYEQYF. CDR3 sequence (DNA): TGTGCCAGCAGCTTAGGCCTAGCGGGGGGGCCGATCCATCCTTACGAGCAGTACTTC. V and J are TRBV7-2 and TRBJ2-7; 12 bases are a match to TRBD2. Germline V gives CDR1 SGHTA, CDR2 FQGNSA. The CDR3 is 19 amino acids. V lost 1 base, J lost 4 bases, and 14 bases stayed unmatched. Based on the CDR3 plus reference TRBV7-2 and TRBJ2-7, the full variable domain is GAGVSQSPSNKVTEKGKDVELRCDPISGHTALYWYRQSLGQGLEFLIYFQGNSAPDKSGLPSDRFSAERTGGSVSTLTIQRTQQEDSAVYLCASSLGLAGGPIHPYEQYFGPGTRLTVT.

The rearrangement links TRBV28 to TRBJ1-6; no definite D call. The CDR3 contains 13 residues. Germline CDR1 is MDHEN and CDR2 is SYDVKM. The germline V and J ends were trimmed by 7 bases and 7 bases, with 11 bases remaining between them. CDR3 coding DNA: TGTGCCAGCACCCCGGCGGGGAATTCACCCCTCCACTTT. It is translated as CASTPAGNSPLHF.

This clone was seen a handful of times. CDR3 loop: CACSGDGSYEQYF. The CDR3 DNA is TGTGCCTGTTCAGGGGACGGCTCCTACGAGCAGTACTTC. The chain carries TRBV30 and TRBJ2-7, with D possibly TRBD1 on 6 matching bases. The germline CDR1 and CDR2 sequences are GTSNPN and SVGIG (reference sequence). The CDR3 spans 13 residues. V shed 6 bases and J shed 0 bases, with 12 bases lying between them.

The chain couples TRBV5-1 to TRBJ2-1; a weak D match, TRBD1 (6 bases). The length of the CDR3 is 15 residues. Germline-derived CDR1 and CDR2 are SGHRS and YFSETQ. The V and J ends lost 2 bases and 6 bases respectively, with 15 bases between them. As DNA, the CDR3 is TGCGCCAGCAGCTTATGGGACACCTACCCCAATGAGCAGTTCTTC. Its protein product is CASSLWDTYPNEQFF.

V is TRBV29-1 and J is TRBJ2-7; a possible D gene is TRBD2 (5 bases). The CDR3 is made up of 15 amino acids. Trimming removed 6 bases from V and 0 bases from J, with 18 bases in between. CDR1 is SQVTM and CDR2 is ANQGSEA in the germline V gene. The CDR3: CSVAPRGHLSYEQYF. The CDR3 nucleotides are TGCAGCGTCGCCCCCCGCGGGCACCTCTCCTACGAGCAGTACTTC.

Details on this clone: The sample contains more than one DNA sequence encoding this CDR3. The CDR3 DNA is TGCGCCAGCAGCCCACGGACAGGCCAAGAGACCCAGTACTTC. It is translated as CASSPRTGQETQYF. V gene TRBV5-1 combines with J gene TRBJ2-5; 7 bases agree with TRBD1. Germline CDR1 SGHRS, CDR2 YFSETQ. CDR3 size: 14 residues. V lost 4 bases, J lost 1 base, and 4 bases stayed unmatched.

The V call is TRBV19, the J call TRBJ2-1, with D possibly being TRBD2 (6 bases). Germline values: CDR1 LNHDA, CDR2 SQIVND (reference sequence). CDR3 length equals 14 residues. Trimming took 10 bases from V and 4 from J, leaving 17 bases between them. CDR3 protein: CATEGVEGYNEQFF. The CDR3, as DNA: TGTGCCACCGAAGGGGTGGAGGGTTACAATGAGCAGTTCTTC.

In its sample, this clone was seen a few times. The V and J genes are TRBV19 and TRBJ1-6; 7 bases match TRBD1. CDR1 is LNHDA, CDR2 SQIVND, per germline (reference sequence). CDR3 size: 12 residues. V was pared by 10 bases and J by 8 bases, with 5 bases of the junction left unmatched. DNA for the CDR3: TGTGCCACCAGGGGGGAAGATTCACCCCTCCACTTT. Translation gives CATRGEDSPLHF.

The V gene is TRBV5-1, the J gene TRBJ2-1; 9 positions agree with TRBD1. Germline trimming cut 1 base from V and 5 bases from J; bases unmatched to any gene: 1. The CDR3 contains 14 residues. In germline, CDR1 is SGHRS, CDR2 YFSETQ. As DNA, the CDR3 is TGCGCCAGCAGCTTGTGGGACAGGGACAATGAGCAGTTCTTC. It specifies CASSLWDRDNEQFF.

The V call is TRBV11-3, the J call TRBJ2-5; no clear D. CDR1 and CDR2 (germline): SGHNT, YENEEA. There are 13 residues in the CDR3. The V end was cut by 0 bases, the J end by 5 bases, with 7 bases between. As DNA, the CDR3 is TGTGCCAGCAGCTTAGATGCGTCTGAGACCCAGTACTTC. Protein product: CASSLDASETQYF.

This chain joins TRBV15 and TRBJ1-2; TRBD1 might be the D (6 bases). The CDR3 spans 12 residues. Germline loops: CDR1 LNHNV, CDR2 YYDKDF (reference sequence). With 8 bases removed from V and 8 bases from J, the gap between germline ends came to 15 bases. CDR3 residues: CATGGGAEGYTF. CDR3 nucleotide sequence: TGTGCCACCGGTGGGGGCGCGGAGGGCTACACCTTC.

This chain uses TRBV6-5 with TRBJ2-1; 10 nucleotides align to TRBD1. Germline V CDR1 and CDR2: MNHEY, SVGAGI. V shed 6 bases and J 15 bases; nucleotides not matched to a gene: 17. The CDR3 is made up of 15 amino acids. CDR3 sequence: CASRKLETGGSALFF. The CDR3 region has the DNA TGTGCCAGCAGAAAGCTCGAGACAGGGGGCTCGGCTTTGTTCTTC.

The chain combines TRBV15 with TRBJ1-4; 9 nucleotides line up with TRBD1. The V segment lost 1 base and the J segment 8 bases; nucleotides outside the gene matches: 5. CDR1 is LNHNV, CDR2 YYDKDF, per germline (reference sequence). This CDR3 has 15 residues. The CDR3 sequence: CATSRGGQGGEKLFF. CDR3 nucleotides: TGTGCCACCAGCAGAGGGGGACAGGGAGGGGAAAAACTGTTTTTT.

The chain combines TRBV4-1 with TRBJ2-1, with 8 bases matching TRBD2. The CDR3 spans 17 residues. Germline loops: CDR1 MGHRA, CDR2 YSYEKL. The ends lost 0 bases at V and 6 bases at J; junction bases unmatched: 10. DNA of the CDR3: TGCGCCAGCAGCCAAGATCAGGGTCGGGGGGGCATCAATGAGCAGTTCTTC. It codes for CASSQDQGRGGINEQFF.

This clone turned up a few times. V usage is TRBV7-9 and J usage is TRBJ2-7, with 9 bases identical to TRBD2. Germline lookup yields CDR1 SEHNR and CDR2 FQNEAQ (reference sequence). The CDR3 contains 14 residues. J was trimmed by 6 bases and V by 1 base; bases with no gene match: 4. The CDR3 spells CASSLGLAGIEQYF. The CDR3 DNA sequence: TGTGCCAGCAGCTTAGGTCTAGCGGGGATCGAGCAGTACTTC.

This clone was detected once. The rearrangement links TRBV30 to TRBJ2-4; 9 nucleotides match TRBD2. CDR1 and CDR2 from the germline V gene are GTSNPN and SVGIG (reference sequence). This CDR3 has 16 amino acids. The CDR3, as DNA: TGTGCGCTACAAGCGGGCGGGGGGGAGTCGGCAAACATTCAGTACTTC. Translating it yields CALQAGGGESANIQYF.